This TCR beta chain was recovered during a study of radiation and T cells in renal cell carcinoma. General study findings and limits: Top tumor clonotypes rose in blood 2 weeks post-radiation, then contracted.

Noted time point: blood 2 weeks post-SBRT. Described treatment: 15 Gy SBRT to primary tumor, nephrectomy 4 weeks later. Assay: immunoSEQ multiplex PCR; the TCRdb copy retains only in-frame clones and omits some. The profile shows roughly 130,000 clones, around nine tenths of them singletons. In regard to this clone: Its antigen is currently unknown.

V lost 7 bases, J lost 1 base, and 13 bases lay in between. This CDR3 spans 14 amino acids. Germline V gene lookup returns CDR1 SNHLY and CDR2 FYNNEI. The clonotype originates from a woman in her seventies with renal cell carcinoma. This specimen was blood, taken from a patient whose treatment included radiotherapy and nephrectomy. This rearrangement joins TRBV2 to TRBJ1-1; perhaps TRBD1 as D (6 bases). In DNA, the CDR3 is TGTGCCAGCACTCAGGGACACTCGAACACTGAAGCTTTCTTT. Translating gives CASTQGHSNTEAFF.